One and the same sample provided the 3 T cell receptor beta chains below, sequenced in a study of cytomegalovirus exposure and HLA in healthy donors. PCR primers comprised 60 Vbeta and 13 Jbeta primers. The table came from immunoSEQ multiplex PCR; TCRdb's copy has only in-frame clones and leaves some out. The sample records about 180,000 clones, approximately 80% being singletons. Sequencing was performed on PBMCs. The receptors stem from a woman in her forties or fifties in good health and CMV-seronegative.

The rearrangement links TRBV2 to TRBJ2-3; D gene uncertain. This CDR3 has 12 amino acids. V lost 6 bases and J 7 bases, leaving 11 bases between the germline ends. Germline lookup yields CDR1 SNHLY and CDR2 FYNNEI. Here the CDR3 DNA reads TGTGCCAGCAGAAGATTAGAAAATACGCAGTATTTT. Its protein product is CASRRLENTQYF.

The chain combines TRBV28 with TRBJ2-5, with TRBD1 identical over 7 bases. Germline V CDR1 and CDR2: MDHEN, SYDVKM. This CDR3 is built from 13 residues. J was trimmed by 6 bases and V by 7 bases; bases with no gene match: 8. The CDR3 loop is CASNRGGEKTQYF. As DNA, the CDR3 is TGTGCCAGCAACAGGGGCGGCGAAAAGACCCAGTACTTC.

J is TRBJ1-1 and V is TRBV5-1; the match to TRBD1 covers 9 bases. The trim removed 1 base at V and 7 bases at J, leaving 8 bases unmatched. CDR3 length equals 15 residues. The V gene's germline CDR1 is SGHRS and CDR2 YFSETQ. The CDR3, as DNA: TGCGCCAGCAGCTTGTTTAGGACAGGGGTGGGTGAAGCTTTCTTT. Translation: CASSLFRTGVGEAFF.